The 32 T cell receptor beta chains given below trace back to one sample, sequenced in a study of OX40 agonist ivuxolimab in advanced cancers. The assay was immunoSEQ multiplex PCR, and TCRdb's table has in-frame clones only and misses some. The repertoire holds roughly 90,000 clones, roughly 93% seen once, with 0.3% to 0.4% in the top ten. This material consisted of CD4+ or CD8+ T cells sorted from blood, taken in a trial of the OX40 agonist ivuxolimab. These receptor sequences come from an adult with an advanced solid tumor such as melanoma, head and neck, liver or kidney cancer.

This rearrangement joins TRBV6-5 to TRBJ2-7; 12 bases line up with TRBD2. The CDR3 has 15 residues. V lost 4 bases to trimming and J lost 4 bases; unmatched junction nucleotides: 5. Per germline, CDR1 MNHEY and CDR2 SVGAGI. The CDR3 reads CASSSRTSGKYEQYF. As DNA, the CDR3 is TGTGCCAGCAGTTCCCGGACTAGCGGGAAATACGAGCAGTACTTC.

The chain has TRBV5-1 and TRBJ2-2; D is possibly TRBD1 (5 bases). Trimming shortened V by 5 bases and J by 3 bases, and 11 bases separated the two germline ends. The CDR3 spans 14 residues. The germline gives CDR1 SGHRS, CDR2 YFSETQ. The CDR3 DNA is TGCGCCAGCAGACAGGTATTAGACACCGGGGAGCTGTTTTTT. Encoded protein: CASRQVLDTGELFF.

The chain employs TRBV29-1 and TRBJ2-5, with TRBD2 matching 9 bases. Losses at the gene ends were 4 bases for V and 5 bases for J; bases not matched to a gene: 8. This CDR3 comprises 14 residues. CDR1 SQVTM and CDR2 ANQGSEA come from the germline V gene. The CDR3, as DNA: TGCAGCGTTGGCGGTAGCGGGAGCGTGGAGACCCAGTACTTC. Amino acids: CSVGGSGSVETQYF.

V gene TRBV6-6 combines with J gene TRBJ1-3, with 7 bases that match TRBD1. The CDR3 is 16 amino acids. From germline, CDR1 is MNHNY and CDR2 SVGAGI (reference sequence). V trimming: 7 bases; J trimming: 2 bases; junction bases outside the gene matches: 11. The CDR3 is CASTPFGTGAGNTIYF. The DNA for the CDR3 is TGTGCCAGCACTCCCTTCGGAACAGGGGCTGGAAACACCATATATTTT.

The chain recombines TRBV10-3 with TRBJ1-5; TRBD1 agrees at 7 bases. Per germline, CDR1 ENHRY and CDR2 SYGVKD. The ends lost 2 bases at V and 5 bases at J; junction bases unmatched: 6. The CDR3 has 15 residues. The CDR3, as DNA: TGTGCCATCAGTGAGGGTCAGGGGGGGCATCAGCCCCAGCATTTT. Encoded protein: CAISEGQGGHQPQHF.

V is TRBV7-2 and J is TRBJ2-7, with TRBD1 identical over 7 bases. V shed 5 bases, J shed 4 bases, and the junction held 8 bases outside the gene matches. The CDR3 runs 14 residues. Germline CDR1 and CDR2: SGHTA and FQGNSA. For the CDR3, the DNA is TGTGCCAGCAGCCGTACCGGGACAGCTTACGAGCAGTACTTC. This sequence encodes CASSRTGTAYEQYF.

This rearrangement joins TRBV5-1 to TRBJ2-7; TRBD2 matches 7 bases. Germline V gene lookup returns CDR1 SGHRS and CDR2 YFSETQ. J was trimmed by 0 bases and V by 1 base; bases with no gene match: 7. The CDR3 runs 16 residues. CDR3 protein: CASSLLGGGSSYEQYF. In DNA, the CDR3 is TGCGCCAGCAGCTTGCTCGGCGGGGGAAGCTCCTACGAGCAGTACTTC. Full variable domain (rest looked up from reference TRBV5-1 and TRBJ2-7): KAGVTQTPRYLIKTRGQQVTLSCSPISGHRSVSWYQQTPGQGLQFLFEYFSETQRNKGNFPGRFSGRQFSNSRSEMNVSTLELGDSALYLCASSLLGGGSSYEQYFGPGTRLTVT.

The chain recombines TRBV28 with TRBJ2-4; D call uncertain. Germline CDR1 is MDHEN and CDR2 is SYDVKM. There are 12 residues in the CDR3. V shed 5 bases and J shed 4 bases, with 6 bases lying between them. CDR3 nucleotides: TGTGCCAGCAGTGTCAGAAAAAACATTCAGTACTTC. This encodes CASSVRKNIQYF.

This clone was seen a few times. This rearrangement joins TRBV5-1 to TRBJ1-4; D is ambiguous. Trimming took 4 bases from V and 5 from J, leaving 12 bases between them. The CDR3 sequence is 14 residues long. Germline CDR1 is SGHRS and CDR2 is YFSETQ. The CDR3 region is CASSAALGNEKLFF. CDR3 DNA: TGCGCCAGCAGCGCCGCGCTGGGAAATGAAAAACTGTTTTTT.

The V and J genes are TRBV11-2 and TRBJ2-1; TRBD1 agrees at 10 bases. The J segment lost 8 bases and the V segment lost 4 bases, leaving 11 bases of the junction unmatched. The germline V gene encodes CDR1 SGHAT and CDR2 FQNNGV. The CDR3 is made up of 16 amino acids. Written as DNA, the CDR3 is TGTGCCAGCAGCTCTCGACAGGGGGCACGGTATGATGAGCAGTTCTTC. Translating it yields CASSSRQGARYDEQFF.

The chain carries TRBV5-1 and TRBJ2-1; TRBD2 aligns across 8 bases. The CDR3 extends over 13 amino acids. V was pared by 2 bases and J by 12 bases, with 7 bases of the junction left unmatched. Germline-derived CDR1 and CDR2 are SGHRS and YFSETQ. Here the CDR3 reads CASSFGSGSGQFF. DNA of the CDR3: TGCGCCAGCAGCTTCGGCAGCGGGAGCGGGCAGTTCTTC.

This clone was counted a single time. This chain uses TRBV4-2 with TRBJ1-3; D call uncertain. The CDR3 runs to 15 residues. CDR1 and CDR2 from the germline V gene are LGHNA and YNFKEQ. V was clipped by 1 base and J by 3 bases, with 10 bases between them. The CDR3 sequence is CASSQGSTFGNTIYF. The CDR3 DNA reads as TGTGCCAGCAGCCAAGGTAGTACCTTTGGAAACACCATATATTTT.

The chain links TRBV10-2 to TRBJ1-1; tentatively, D is TRBD1 (5 bases). Germline CDR1 WSHSY, CDR2 SAAADI. CDR3 length: 14 residues. Trimming left V 4 bases short and J 1 base short, with 10 bases between. In nucleotides, the CDR3 is TGCGCCAGCAGTGTGCAGGGTCAGAACACTGAAGCTTTCTTT. Its translation: CASSVQGQNTEAFF.

The V gene is TRBV5-4, the J gene TRBJ2-4, with D possibly TRBD1 on 7 matching bases. The CDR3 extends over 17 amino acids. The germline V gene has CDR1 SGHNT and CDR2 YYREEE (reference sequence). V shed 0 bases and J shed 0 bases, with 13 bases lying between them. The CDR3 loop is CASSLAGGSLAKNIQYF. DNA of the CDR3: TGTGCCAGCAGCTTGGCAGGGGGGTCACTAGCCAAAAACATTCAGTACTTC.

J is TRBJ1-1 and V is TRBV28; D is perhaps TRBD1 (5 bases). Germline assignment: CDR1 MDHEN and CDR2 SYDVKM. V was pared by 6 bases and J by 5 bases, with 16 bases between. This CDR3 is 14 amino acids long. CDR3 region: CASSPGGRGTEAFF. In DNA form, the CDR3 reads TGTGCCAGCAGCCCGGGGGGGAGAGGGACTGAAGCTTTCTTT.

The rearrangement links TRBV11-3 to TRBJ2-3; D is perhaps TRBD2 (6 bases). V lost 5 bases to trimming and J lost 4 bases, with 10 bases between them. Germline-derived CDR1 and CDR2 are SGHNT and YENEEA. The CDR3 runs to 13 residues. This CDR3 reads CASSRESSDTQYF. CDR3 bases: TGTGCCAGCAGCCGGGAGTCATCAGATACGCAGTATTTT.

V and J are TRBV7-9 and TRBJ2-3; 10 bases are shared with TRBD2. The germline gives CDR1 SEHNR, CDR2 FQNEAQ (reference sequence). This CDR3 spans 16 amino acids. J lost 3 bases, V lost 2 bases, and 5 bases had no gene match. Here the CDR3 DNA reads TGTGCCAGCAGCTTACTCCGGACTAGCGGAACAGATACGCAGTATTTT. Translated, it gives CASSLLRTSGTDTQYF.

The rearrangement links TRBV19 to TRBJ2-7; TRBD1 or TRBD2 may be the D gene (5 bases each). The CDR3 loop spans 14 amino acids. Germline-derived CDR1 and CDR2 are LNHDA and SQIVND (reference sequence). V was cut by 4 bases and J by 9 bases, with 19 bases left in between. CDR3 residues: CASSSRGLPERQYF. In nucleotides, the CDR3 is TGTGCCAGTAGTAGCCGGGGCCTACCGGAACGGCAGTACTTC.

The chain employs TRBV7-2 and TRBJ2-1, with D perhaps being TRBD1 or TRBD2 (6 bases each). CDR1 and CDR2 (germline): SGHTA, FQGNSA. This CDR3 has 13 amino acids. Trimming removed 4 bases at V and 9 bases at J, with 13 bases between. CDR3 sequence reads: CASSSGGHGEQFF. CDR3 sequence (DNA): TGTGCCAGCAGCTCTGGGGGGCACGGTGAGCAGTTCTTC.

There are many counts of this clone. The gene calls are TRBV2 and TRBJ1-4, with unresolved D. The CDR3 runs 15 residues. Between the trimmed V and J ends, which lost 6 bases and 4 bases, there was a span of 15 bases. CDR1 and CDR2 from the germline V gene are SNHLY and FYNNEI. The CDR3 nucleotides are TGTGCCAGCAGCCCTGACGCGACGGGTAATGAAAAACTGTTTTTT. Protein product: CASSPDATGNEKLFF.

The count of this clone is one. This chain links TRBV6-5 with TRBJ1-1; tentatively, D is TRBD1 (5 bases). Between the trimmed V and J ends, which lost 0 bases and 9 bases, there was a span of 17 bases. The germline V gene has CDR1 MNHEY and CDR2 SVGAGI. This CDR3 comprises 15 residues. The CDR3 reads CASSYSIRGTRQAFF. In nucleotides, the CDR3 is TGTGCCAGCAGTTACTCGATACGGGGGACGAGGCAAGCTTTCTTT.

This clone was seen a few times. The gene calls are TRBV2 and TRBJ2-7; D is unresolved. V was cut by 4 bases and J by 2 bases, with 6 bases left in between. Germline V CDR1 and CDR2: SNHLY, FYNNEI. The CDR3 is made up of 12 amino acids. The CDR3 reads CASSGTPYEQYF. As DNA, the CDR3 is TGTGCCAGCAGTGGCACGCCCTACGAGCAGTACTTC. Combining the CDR3 with reference TRBV2 and TRBJ2-7 gives the whole variable domain EPEVTQTPSHQVTQMGQEVILRCVPISNHLYFYWYRQILGQKVEFLVSFYNNEISEKSEIFDDQFSVERPDGSNFTLKIRSTKLEDSAMYFCASSGTPYEQYFGPGTRLTVT.

This clone was detected only once. This chain links TRBV5-4 with TRBJ2-5; D is perhaps TRBD2 (6 bases). V dropped 4 bases and J dropped 3 bases, with 16 bases sitting between them. Germline V lookup: CDR1 SGHNT, CDR2 YYREEE (reference sequence). This CDR3 has 15 amino acids. The CDR3 region has the DNA TGTGCCAGCAGCCCTTTTCAGCGGGCCGAAGAGACCCAGTACTTC. Translating gives CASSPFQRAEETQYF.

The chain recombines TRBV9 with TRBJ2-2, with D possibly TRBD2 on 6 matching bases. Germline loops: CDR1 SGDLS, CDR2 YYNGEE. V gave up 1 base and J gave up 0 bases, with 10 bases separating them. The CDR3 consists of 16 residues. This CDR3 reads CASSVLGGTNTGELFF. CDR3 DNA sequence: TGTGCCAGCAGCGTATTGGGAGGCACGAACACCGGGGAGCTGTTTTTT.

CDR3 sequence reads: CAWNSGSTDTQYF. DNA for the CDR3: TGTGCCTGGAATAGCGGGAGCACAGATACGCAGTATTTT. The rearrangement joins TRBV30 to TRBJ2-3; 7 bases align to TRBD2. Germline lookup yields CDR1 GTSNPN and CDR2 SVGIG (reference sequence). Unmatched junction bases numbered 1, after V lost 4 bases and J lost 0 bases. The CDR3 has 13 amino acids.

This chain joins TRBV18 and TRBJ2-7, with 7 bases fitting TRBD2. With 3 bases clipped from V and 4 bases from J, the junction kept 9 bases outside the gene matches. The germline gives CDR1 KGHSH, CDR2 LQKENI. The CDR3 runs 15 residues. CDR3 sequence (DNA): TGTGCCAGCTCACCCGCCCTAGCGGTTGGATACGAGCAGTACTTC. It translates to CASSPALAVGYEQYF.

The chain combines TRBV28 with TRBJ2-1; D is undetermined. Looked up from germline, CDR1 is MDHEN and CDR2 is SYDVKM. CDR3 size: 15 residues. V was trimmed by 1 base and J by 12 bases, leaving 19 bases between them. The CDR3 loop reads CASSLSSGWARGQFF. DNA of the CDR3: TGTGCCAGCAGTTTATCGTCTGGATGGGCCCGTGGGCAGTTCTTC.

In its sample, this clone was seen once. The gene calls are TRBV10-3 and TRBJ2-7; D possibly corresponds to TRBD1 (6 bases). The germline CDR1 and CDR2 sequences are ENHRY and SYGVKD. The germline V and J ends were trimmed by 4 bases and 7 bases, with 14 bases remaining between them. The CDR3 totals 13 residues. CDR3 nucleotides: TGTGCCATCAGTGTTGGGGGCTACGGGGAGCAGTACTTC. Translating gives CAISVGGYGEQYF.

The chain recombines TRBV4-1 with TRBJ1-2, with D unclear. Trimming stripped 4 bases from V and 5 bases from J, with 26 bases between. CDR3 size: 18 residues. Looked up from germline, CDR1 is MGHRA and CDR2 is YSYEKL. The chain's CDR3 is CASSPKVLVESLLYGYTF. CDR3 nucleotide sequence: TGCGCCAGCAGCCCGAAGGTTCTAGTGGAAAGCCTTCTATATGGCTACACCTTC.

The rearrangement joins TRBV5-6 to TRBJ2-5; the D call may be TRBD1 or TRBD2 (7 bases each). The CDR3 contains 13 residues. The V gene lost 6 bases and the J gene lost 5 bases, with 14 bases spanning the gap. The germline CDR1 and CDR2 sequences are SGHDT and YYEEEE. CDR3 sequence: CASNKAGQETQYF. In nucleotides, the CDR3 is TGTGCCAGCAACAAAGCGGGACAGGAGACCCAGTACTTC.

The V and J genes are TRBV28 and TRBJ1-5; possibly TRBD1 for D (6 bases). The CDR3 loop spans 16 amino acids. With 5 bases removed from V and 4 bases from J, the gap between germline ends came to 18 bases. CDR1 is MDHEN, CDR2 SYDVKM, per germline. CDR3 loop: CASSNQGGRGNQPQHF. The CDR3 DNA reads as TGTGCCAGCAGTAATCAAGGAGGGAGGGGGAATCAGCCCCAGCATTTT.

This chain connects TRBV5-1 to TRBJ2-1; 10 positions agree with TRBD2. The CDR3 loop spans 16 amino acids. V shed 3 bases, J shed 6 bases, and the junction held 9 bases outside the gene matches. Looked up from germline, CDR1 is SGHRS and CDR2 is YFSETQ. In DNA, the CDR3 is TGCGCCAGCAGCTCGAAAGCGGGAGGGCCCGGCAATGAGCAGTTCTTC. It translates to CASSSKAGGPGNEQFF.